These 8 T cell receptor beta chains were sequenced from one sample in a study of blood T cell repertoires in COVID-19 (dated by TCRdb to 2019 to 2021). Libraries were prepared through the immunoSEQ multiplex PCR assay. The source is immuneACCESS, and TCRdb retained only in-frame sequences with V and J called. Part of the clones is not carried over; for the studies checked, unresolved V genes explain less than half of this, and the remainder is unexplained. The sample records 450,000 or so clones, approximately 90% of which are singletons. The ten largest account for around 0.92% of the sample. The source material was peripheral blood. The source is a young man with COVID-19, enrolled during active disease.

V and J are TRBV11-2 and TRBJ1-1; 10 positions match TRBD1. The CDR3 covers 16 residues. CDR1 and CDR2 from the germline V gene are SGHAT and FQNNGV. V trimming: 4 bases; J trimming: 4 bases; junction bases outside the gene matches: 9. The CDR3 here is CASSSRGQGRGTEAFF. The CDR3 DNA sequence: TGTGCCAGCAGCTCCAGGGGACAGGGGAGAGGCACTGAAGCTTTCTTT.

The chain links TRBV2 to TRBJ1-2; maybe TRBD1 (6 bases). Trimming shortened V by 7 bases and J by 0 bases, and 18 bases separated the two germline ends. Germline loops: CDR1 SNHLY, CDR2 FYNNEI. The CDR3 has 16 residues. The chain's CDR3 is CASKPGQIQSNYGYTF. In DNA form, the CDR3 reads TGTGCCAGCAAGCCAGGACAGATTCAATCTAACTATGGCTACACCTTC.

The chain combines TRBV3-1 (or the pseudogene TRBV3-2) with TRBJ2-1; 13 bases align to TRBD2. Germline CDR1 and CDR2: LGHDT and YNNKEL (reference sequence). J was trimmed by 8 bases and V by 5 bases; bases with no gene match: 6. This CDR3 region has 15 residues. The CDR3 is CASSSRLAGGDEQFF. The CDR3 coding sequence is TGTGCCAGCAGCTCCCGACTAGCGGGAGGCGATGAGCAGTTCTTC.

This chain links TRBV18 with TRBJ1-1; a possible D gene is TRBD1 (6 bases). From germline, CDR1 is KGHSH and CDR2 LQKENI. Trimming stripped 4 bases from V and 7 bases from J, with 7 bases between. This CDR3 is built from 11 residues. DNA of the CDR3: TGTGCCAGCTCACGGGGGCGTGAAGCTTTCTTT. Protein product: CASSRGREAFF.

This clone was observed a handful of times. This chain links TRBV4-1 with TRBJ2-7, with D maybe TRBD2 (5 bases). This CDR3 is 13 amino acids long. V was shortened by 0 bases and J by 7 bases, with 10 bases between the two germline ends. The germline gives CDR1 MGHRA, CDR2 YSYEKL. The CDR3 nucleotides read TGCGCCAGCAGCCAAGAAGAGGGTTTAGAGCAGTACTTC. This sequence encodes CASSQEEGLEQYF.

The table lists this clone with a few counts. The chain uses TRBV2 and TRBJ2-5; TRBD2 aligns across 7 bases. The CDR3 runs to 15 residues. CDR1 SNHLY and CDR2 FYNNEI come from the germline V gene. V was clipped by 3 bases and J by 2 bases; unmatched bases: 6. The CDR3 DNA reads as TGTGCCAGCAGTGATGCTAGCGGAGCACAAGAGACCCAGTACTTC. Residues: CASSDASGAQETQYF.

The chain joins TRBV2 to TRBJ2-1; D ambiguous. The CDR3 contains 12 residues. Germline V gene lookup returns CDR1 SNHLY and CDR2 FYNNEI. V was trimmed by 4 bases and J by 8 bases, leaving 9 bases between them. The CDR3 loop reads CASSGGLHEQFF. The DNA for the CDR3 is TGTGCCAGCAGTGGAGGCCTTCATGAGCAGTTCTTC.

The chain couples TRBV13 to TRBJ1-6; no definite D call. V lost 5 bases and J 5 bases, leaving 19 bases between the germline ends. Per germline, CDR1 PRHDT and CDR2 FYEKMQ (reference sequence). CDR3 length: 17 amino acids. This chain's CDR3 is CASSSNPRGDNNSPLHF. The CDR3 region has the DNA TGTGCCAGCAGCAGCAACCCCCGGGGAGACAATAATTCACCCCTCCACTTT.